Given below is one T cell receptor (beta chain) in context. This clone's antigen is unknown. Within one base of it there is no much larger clone, and no base qualities were kept. These data are taken from a study of Tregs in tolerant kidney transplant recipients (dated by TCRdb to between 2018 and 2021). Notes on the research overall: The transplants used related donors along with nonmyeloablative bone marrow transplantation, and in the human trials mixed chimerism was transient. The study used TCRbeta sequencing to identify donor-specific regulatory T cells before combined kidney and bone marrow transplantation, then tracked those cells after transplant. Results and caveats for the whole study, not just this receptor: Because the PCR primers were changed over time for some patients, nucleotide-level comparison could not be performed across the samples from those patients. Expanding Tregs with activated donor B cells appeared to identify the most biologically relevant and donor-specific TCRbeta repertoire. Biological reproducibility was not examined directly, but technical replication error appeared to be minimal. In tolerant patients, donor-specific Tregs expanded more than Tregs overall, which suggests antigen-driven rather than nonspecific expansion. The study was constrained by small patient numbers, and validation of the findings is required in larger populations and under other immunosuppression protocols.

Reading the label with the study, this specimen's time point is: blood sample drawn before combined kidney and bone marrow transplant. Unstimulated Tregs (CD4+CD25+CD127-), CD4+ non-Tregs (CD4+CD25-), CD4 and CD8 cells were FACS-sorted from thawed PBMCs. Thawed PBMCs were rested overnight at 37 degrees C with around 200 IU/ml IL-2 before Treg sorting. The patients were 4 recipients of combined kidney and bone marrow transplants from the ITN036ST trial, and samples were available only for these trial subjects. Healthy control blood was processed to PBMCs by Ficoll density gradient and cryopreserved, and patient PBMCs were collected before and after transplant. For TCRbeta CDR3 sequencing, genomic DNA from the sorted cells was extracted using the QIAGEN DNeasy Blood and Tissue Kit. High-throughput TCRbeta CDR3 sequencing was carried out commercially through immunoSEQ, with PCR amplification with bias correction and internal controls included. As for how the authors treated the data: Unique productive TCRbeta sequences were defined by CDR3 nucleotide sequence when primers matched and otherwise by CDR3 amino acid sequence together with Vbeta and Jbeta genes. To correct sorting error, sequences shared between sorted populations at a frequency ratio of 2:1 or less were removed; the rest were assigned to the higher population. A sequence counted as donor-reactive if, in CFSE-low cells, the sequence had a frequency of at least 0.01% and was expanded at least 5-fold compared with unstimulated cells. Repertoire divergence was quantified by Jensen-Shannon divergence calculated from the top 100 TCRbeta sequences ranked by frequency. For samples with multiple sequencing runs, sorting error was corrected in each run separately before the runs were combined. Entries here come from immuneACCESS through TCRdb and include only in-frame sequences with V and J called. Some clones fail to appear in such tables; in the studies checked, an unresolved V gene covers under half of the shortfall, and the cause of the remainder is unknown. For V, J and clone size, that table is used; D and trimming come from the DNA. This sample is represented by roughly 64,000 clones; 98% of them were singletons. The ten biggest clones cover approximately 0.34% of the sample.

The source is a human donor who received a combined kidney and bone marrow transplant. The starting material was Tregs from blood, obtained before the transplant.

The CDR3 protein: CASRGLANEQYF. The DNA sequence is as follows: TGTGCCAGCAGGGGACTAGCGAACGAGCAGTACTTC. The V and J segments used are TRBV27 and TRBJ2-7; TRBD2 agrees with 10 junctional bases. The germline V gene (reference sequence) gives CDR1 as MNHEY and CDR2 as SMNVEV. Relative to germline, V is missing 6 bases and J is missing 5 bases, with 1 base of the junction outside any gene match. Measured from the cysteine to the phenylalanine, the CDR3 is 12 residues long. Only CDR3 DNA is held: 36 bases, read in frame from base 1.